Following are 3 T cell receptor beta chains from one sample sequenced in a study of blood T cells in healthy people across ages. A second PCR of 7 to 11 cycles used a sample-barcoded 5' primer and a J-beta primer mix. MiXCR, applied by TCRdb to the 5' RACE reads, yields one record per CDR3 protein. The sample lists 850,000 to 950,000 distinct CDR3 sequences, 29% seen once, with 15% to 20% in the top ten. The specimen was blood. Receptors originate from a woman older than 75 in good health.

The rearrangement links TRBV28 to TRBJ2-7, with D maybe TRBD1 (6 bases). V dropped 7 bases and J dropped 7 bases, with 17 bases sitting between them. Germline values: CDR1 MDHEN, CDR2 SYDVKM. There are 13 residues in the CDR3. The CDR3 DNA follows: TGTGCCAGCACCACTTCAGGGGTAGAAGAGCAGTACTTC. This translates into CASTTSGVEEQYF.

This clonotype was recorded at least ten times. J is TRBJ1-2 and V is TRBV6-6; D unresolved. Germline V gene lookup returns CDR1 MNHNY and CDR2 SVGAGI (reference sequence). The length of the CDR3 is 13 residues. Trimming stripped 7 bases from V and 4 bases from J, with 13 bases between. CDR3 sequence: CASTSWQFYGYTF. CDR3 DNA sequence: TGTGCCAGCACCTCGTGGCAGTTCTATGGCTACACCTTC.

This clonotype was detected a few times. The junction departs from the called germline gene at one end, perhaps through a read error. The chain has TRBV2 and TRBJ2-1; 13 bases align to TRBD2. Germline CDR1 is SNHLY and CDR2 is FYNNEI. CDR3 length equals 14 residues. CDR3 coding DNA: TGTGCCAGCAGAAGGACTAGCGGGGGCAATGAGCGGTTCTTC. This sequence encodes CASRRTSGGNERFF.